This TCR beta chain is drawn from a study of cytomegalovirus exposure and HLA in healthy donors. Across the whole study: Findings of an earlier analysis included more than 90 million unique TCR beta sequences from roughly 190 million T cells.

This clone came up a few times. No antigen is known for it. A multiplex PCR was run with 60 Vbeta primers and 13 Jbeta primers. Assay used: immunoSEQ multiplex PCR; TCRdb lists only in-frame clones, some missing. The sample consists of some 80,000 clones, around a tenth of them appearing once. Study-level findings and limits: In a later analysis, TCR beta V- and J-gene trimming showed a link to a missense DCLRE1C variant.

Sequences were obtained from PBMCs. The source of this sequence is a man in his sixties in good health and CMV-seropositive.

Here the CDR3 reads CASSQPGLAGGRAGELFF. CDR3 DNA: TGTGCCAGCAGCCAACCGGGACTAGCGGGGGGGCGTGCCGGGGAGCTGTTTTTT. V is TRBV11-1 and J is TRBJ2-2; 16 nucleotides match TRBD2. Germline V gene sequence: CDR1 SGHAT, CDR2 FQDESV (reference sequence). The CDR3 spans 18 residues. V was clipped by 5 bases and J by 6 bases; unmatched bases: 9.